This T cell receptor (beta chain) derives from a study of lymphopenia after photon versus proton radiotherapy. Sequencing used immunoSEQ multiplex PCR; TCRdb keeps in-frame clones, though not all of them. This table holds some 170,000 clones, roughly nine tenths found once. V gave up 2 bases and J gave up 3 bases; unmatched junction bases: 6. CDR1 is SGHAT, CDR2 FQNNGV, per germline. The CDR3 extends over 15 amino acids. This clonotype was sampled from a man aged 45-65 years with gastric cancer. The rearrangement uses TRBV11-2 and TRBJ2-7, with 8 bases identical to TRBD1. Sequenced material: peripheral blood, taken from a patient treated with photon-based radiotherapy. CDR3 nucleotides: TGTGCCAGCAGCTTATCCGGGACAGGCCACTACGAGCAGTACTTC. Amino acids: CASSLSGTGHYEQYF.